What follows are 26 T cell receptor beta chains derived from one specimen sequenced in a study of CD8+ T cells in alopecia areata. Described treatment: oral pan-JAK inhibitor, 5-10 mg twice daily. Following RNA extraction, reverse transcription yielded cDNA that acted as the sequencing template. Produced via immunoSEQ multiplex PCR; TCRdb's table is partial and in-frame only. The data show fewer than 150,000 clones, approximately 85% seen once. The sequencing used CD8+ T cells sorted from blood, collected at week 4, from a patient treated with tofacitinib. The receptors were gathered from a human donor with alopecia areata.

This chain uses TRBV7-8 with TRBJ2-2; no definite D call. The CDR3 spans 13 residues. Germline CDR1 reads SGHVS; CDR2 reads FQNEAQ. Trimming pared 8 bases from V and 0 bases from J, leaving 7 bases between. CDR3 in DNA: TGTGCCAGCGAGGTACCGAACACCGGGGAGCTGTTTTTT. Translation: CASEVPNTGELFF.

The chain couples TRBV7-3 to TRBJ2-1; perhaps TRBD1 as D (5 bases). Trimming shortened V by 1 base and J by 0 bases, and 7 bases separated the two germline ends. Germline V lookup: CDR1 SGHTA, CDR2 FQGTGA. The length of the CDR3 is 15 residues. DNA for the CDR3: TGTGCCAGCAGCTTAAAAGACAGCTCCTACAATGAGCAGTTCTTC. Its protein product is CASSLKDSSYNEQFF.

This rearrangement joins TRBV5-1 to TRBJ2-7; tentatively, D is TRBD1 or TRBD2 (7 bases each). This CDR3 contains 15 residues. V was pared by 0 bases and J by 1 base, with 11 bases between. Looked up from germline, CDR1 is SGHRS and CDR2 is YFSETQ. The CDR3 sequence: CASSLGQGGSYEQYF. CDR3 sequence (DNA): TGCGCCAGCAGCTTGGGACAGGGAGGGTCCTACGAGCAGTACTTC.

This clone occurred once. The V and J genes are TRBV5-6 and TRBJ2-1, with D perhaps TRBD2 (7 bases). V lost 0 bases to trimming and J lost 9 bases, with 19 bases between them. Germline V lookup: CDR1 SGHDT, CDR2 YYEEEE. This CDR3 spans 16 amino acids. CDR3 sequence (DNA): TGTGCCAGCAGCTTGGCCGCGGGGGCGAGACGTCTTGAGCAGTTCTTC. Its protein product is CASSLAAGARRLEQFF.

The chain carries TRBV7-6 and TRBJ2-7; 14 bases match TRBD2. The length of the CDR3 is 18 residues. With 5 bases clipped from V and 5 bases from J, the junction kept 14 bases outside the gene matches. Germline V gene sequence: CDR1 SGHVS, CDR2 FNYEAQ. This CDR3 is CASSPATRLAGGPDEQYF. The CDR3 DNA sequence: TGTGCCAGCAGCCCAGCTACGCGACTAGCGGGGGGGCCGGACGAGCAGTACTTC.

CDR3 sequence reads: CASSIGTSYEQYF. The DNA of the CDR3 is TGTGCCAGCAGCATAGGGACGTCTTACGAGCAGTACTTC. The chain joins TRBV7-9 to TRBJ2-7; D is tentatively TRBD1 or TRBD2 (5 bases each). Germline CDR1 is SEHNR and CDR2 is FQNEAQ (reference sequence). The CDR3 is 13 residues long. V lost 5 bases, J lost 4 bases, and 12 bases lay in between.

The CDR3 region is CASSPGLAVETQYF. In DNA form, the CDR3 reads TGTGCCAGCAGCCCCGGACTAGCAGTAGAGACCCAGTACTTC. This rearrangement joins TRBV7-2 to TRBJ2-5, with 8 positions matching TRBD2. Germline V lookup: CDR1 SGHTA, CDR2 FQGNSA. Trimming cost V 5 bases and J 4 bases; bases outside gene matches: 6. The CDR3 has 14 amino acids. The variable domain in full, completed from reference TRBV7-2 and TRBJ2-5, reads GAGVSQSPSNKVTEKGKDVELRCDPISGHTALYWYRQSLGQGLEFLIYFQGNSAPDKSGLPSDRFSAERTGGSVSTLTIQRTQQEDSAVYLCASSPGLAVETQYFGPGTRLLVL.

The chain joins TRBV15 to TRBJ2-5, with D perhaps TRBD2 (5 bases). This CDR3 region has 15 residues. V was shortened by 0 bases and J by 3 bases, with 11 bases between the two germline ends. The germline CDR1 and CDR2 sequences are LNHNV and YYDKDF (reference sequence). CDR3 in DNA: TGTGCCACCAGCAGAGATCTAGGTAGCGAAGAGACCCAGTACTTC. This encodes CATSRDLGSEETQYF.

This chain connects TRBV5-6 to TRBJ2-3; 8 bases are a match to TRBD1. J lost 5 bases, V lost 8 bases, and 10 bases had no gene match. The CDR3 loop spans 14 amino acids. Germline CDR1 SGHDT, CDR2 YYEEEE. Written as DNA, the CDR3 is TGTGCCAGAGATCAGGGGGCAGAGGGAGATACGCAGTATTTT. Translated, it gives CARDQGAEGDTQYF. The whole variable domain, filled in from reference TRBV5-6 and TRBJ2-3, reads DAGVTQSPTHLIKTRGQQVTLRCSPKSGHDTVSWYQQALGQGPQFIFQYYEEEERQRGNFPDRFSGHQFPNYSSELNVNALLLGDSALYLCARDQGAEGDTQYFGPGTRLTVL.

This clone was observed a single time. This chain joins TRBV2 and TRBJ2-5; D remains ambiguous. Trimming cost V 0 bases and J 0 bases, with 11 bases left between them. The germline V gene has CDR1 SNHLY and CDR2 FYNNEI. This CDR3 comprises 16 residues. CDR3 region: CASSEALLNYQETQYF. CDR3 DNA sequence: TGTGCCAGCAGTGAAGCGCTCCTGAACTACCAAGAGACCCAGTACTTC.

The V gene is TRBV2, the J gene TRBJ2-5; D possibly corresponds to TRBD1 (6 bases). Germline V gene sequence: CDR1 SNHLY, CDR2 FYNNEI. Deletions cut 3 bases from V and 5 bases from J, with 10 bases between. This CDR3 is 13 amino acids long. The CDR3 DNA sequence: TGTGCCAGCAGTGATGGGCAGGGGGAGACCCAGTACTTC. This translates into CASSDGQGETQYF.

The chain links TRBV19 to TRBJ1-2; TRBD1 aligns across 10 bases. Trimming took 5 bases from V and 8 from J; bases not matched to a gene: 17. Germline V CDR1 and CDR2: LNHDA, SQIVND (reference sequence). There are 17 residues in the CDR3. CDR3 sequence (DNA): TGTGCCAGTAGTGAAATCCCCACCGGGACAGGGGTTAGAGGCTACACCTTC. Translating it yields CASSEIPTGTGVRGYTF.

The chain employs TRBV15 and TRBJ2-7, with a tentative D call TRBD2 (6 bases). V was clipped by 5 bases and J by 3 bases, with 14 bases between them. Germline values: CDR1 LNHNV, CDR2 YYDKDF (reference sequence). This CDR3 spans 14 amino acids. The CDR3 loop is CATSLRDSDYEQYF. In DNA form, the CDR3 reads TGTGCCACCAGCTTGCGGGACTCCGACTACGAGCAGTACTTC.

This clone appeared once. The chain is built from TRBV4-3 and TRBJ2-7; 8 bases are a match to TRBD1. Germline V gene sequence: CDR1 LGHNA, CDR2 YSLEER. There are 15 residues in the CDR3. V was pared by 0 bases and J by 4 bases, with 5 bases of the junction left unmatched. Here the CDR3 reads CASSQDRQGAYEQYF. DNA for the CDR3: TGCGCCAGCAGCCAAGATCGGCAGGGGGCGTACGAGCAGTACTTC.

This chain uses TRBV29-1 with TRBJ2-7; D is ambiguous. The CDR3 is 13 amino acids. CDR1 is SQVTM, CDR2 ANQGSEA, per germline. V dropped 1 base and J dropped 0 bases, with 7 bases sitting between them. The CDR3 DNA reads TGCAGCGTTGAAGTAGAGAGCTCCTACGAGCAGTACTTC. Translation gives CSVEVESSYEQYF.

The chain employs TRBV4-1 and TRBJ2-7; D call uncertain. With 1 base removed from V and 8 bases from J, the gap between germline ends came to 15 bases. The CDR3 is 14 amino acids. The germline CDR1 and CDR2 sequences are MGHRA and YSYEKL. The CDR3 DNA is TGCGCCAGCAGCCAAGGGCCGTCTACGGGTCAGCAGTACTTC. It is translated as CASSQGPSTGQQYF.

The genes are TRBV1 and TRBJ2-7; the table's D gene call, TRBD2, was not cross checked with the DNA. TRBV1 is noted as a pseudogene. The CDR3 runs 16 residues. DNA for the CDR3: TGCACCAGCAGCCAGCTCCGGGACTGCAGCTCCTACGAGCAGTACTTC. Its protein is CTSSQLRDCSSYEQYF.

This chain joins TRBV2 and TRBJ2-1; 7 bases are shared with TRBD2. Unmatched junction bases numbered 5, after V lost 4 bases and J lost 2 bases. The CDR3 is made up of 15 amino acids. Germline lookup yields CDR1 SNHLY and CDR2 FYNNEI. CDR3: CASSAPGGPYNEQFF. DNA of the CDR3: TGTGCCAGCAGTGCCCCGGGGGGACCCTACAATGAGCAGTTCTTC.

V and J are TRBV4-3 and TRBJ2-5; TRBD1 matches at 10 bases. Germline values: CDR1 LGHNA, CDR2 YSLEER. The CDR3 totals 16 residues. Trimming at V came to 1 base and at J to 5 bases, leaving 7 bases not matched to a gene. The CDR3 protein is CASSQGSGTGDETQYF. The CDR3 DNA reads TGCGCCAGCAGCCAAGGCTCCGGGACAGGGGACGAGACCCAGTACTTC.

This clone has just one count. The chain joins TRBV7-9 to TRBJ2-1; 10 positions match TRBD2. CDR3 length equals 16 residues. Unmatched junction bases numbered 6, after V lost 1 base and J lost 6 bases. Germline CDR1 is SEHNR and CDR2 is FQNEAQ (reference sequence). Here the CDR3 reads CASSLEGTSEGNEQFF. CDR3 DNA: TGTGCCAGCAGCTTAGAAGGGACTAGCGAGGGCAATGAGCAGTTCTTC.

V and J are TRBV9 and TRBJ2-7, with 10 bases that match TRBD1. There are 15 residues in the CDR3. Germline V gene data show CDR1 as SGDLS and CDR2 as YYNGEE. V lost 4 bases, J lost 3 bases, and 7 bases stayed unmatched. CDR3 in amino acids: CASSPQWTGGYEQYF. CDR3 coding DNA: TGTGCCAGCAGCCCACAATGGACAGGGGGCTACGAGCAGTACTTC.

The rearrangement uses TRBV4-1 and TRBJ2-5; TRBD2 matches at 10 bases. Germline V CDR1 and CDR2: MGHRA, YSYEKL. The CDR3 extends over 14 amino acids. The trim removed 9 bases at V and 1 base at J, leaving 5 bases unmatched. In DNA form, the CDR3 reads TGCGCCAGTAAGCGGGGGGGCCTCCAAGAGACCCAGTACTTC. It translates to CASKRGGLQETQYF.

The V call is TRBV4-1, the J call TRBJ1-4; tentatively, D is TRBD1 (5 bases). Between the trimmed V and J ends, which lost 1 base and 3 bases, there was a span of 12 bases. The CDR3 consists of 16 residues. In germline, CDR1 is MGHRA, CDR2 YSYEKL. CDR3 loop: CASSQGWRGANEKLFF. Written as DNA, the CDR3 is TGCGCCAGCAGCCAAGGCTGGAGGGGTGCTAATGAAAAACTGTTTTTT.

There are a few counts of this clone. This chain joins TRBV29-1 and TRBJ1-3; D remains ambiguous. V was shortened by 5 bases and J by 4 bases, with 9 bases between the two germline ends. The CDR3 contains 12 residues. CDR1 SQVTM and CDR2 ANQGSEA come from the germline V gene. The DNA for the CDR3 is TGCAGCGTTATAGGTGACGGAAACACCATATATTTT. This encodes CSVIGDGNTIYF.

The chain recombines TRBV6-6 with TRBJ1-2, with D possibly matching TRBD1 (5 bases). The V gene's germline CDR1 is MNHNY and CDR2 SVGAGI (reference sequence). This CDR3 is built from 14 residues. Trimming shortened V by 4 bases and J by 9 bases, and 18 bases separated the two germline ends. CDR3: CASSSHGGADSYTF. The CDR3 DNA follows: TGTGCCAGCAGTTCACATGGAGGGGCGGACAGCTACACCTTC.

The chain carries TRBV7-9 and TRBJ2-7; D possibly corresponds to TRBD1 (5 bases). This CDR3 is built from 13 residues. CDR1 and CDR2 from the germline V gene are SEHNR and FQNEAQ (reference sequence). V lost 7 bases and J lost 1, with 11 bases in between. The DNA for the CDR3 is TGTGCCAGCATCCCGACAGATTCCTACGAGCAGTACTTC. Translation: CASIPTDSYEQYF.